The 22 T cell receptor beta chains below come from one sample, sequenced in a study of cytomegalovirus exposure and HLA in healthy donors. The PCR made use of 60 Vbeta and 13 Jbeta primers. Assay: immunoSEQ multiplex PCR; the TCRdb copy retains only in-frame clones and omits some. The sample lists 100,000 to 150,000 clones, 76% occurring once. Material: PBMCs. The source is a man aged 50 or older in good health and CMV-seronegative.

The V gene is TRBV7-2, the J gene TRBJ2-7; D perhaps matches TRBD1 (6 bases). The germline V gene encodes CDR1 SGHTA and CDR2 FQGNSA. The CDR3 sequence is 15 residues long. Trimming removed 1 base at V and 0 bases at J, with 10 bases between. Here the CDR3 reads CASSLGQASSYEQYV. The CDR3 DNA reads TGTGCCAGCAGCTTAGGACAGGCCAGCTCCTACGAGCAGTACGTC.

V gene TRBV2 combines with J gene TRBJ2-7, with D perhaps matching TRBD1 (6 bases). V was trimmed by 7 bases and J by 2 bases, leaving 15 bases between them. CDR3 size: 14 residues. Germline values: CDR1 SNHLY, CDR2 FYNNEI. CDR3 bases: TGTGCCAGCAAGGAATGGGACACCACCTACGAGCAGTACGTC. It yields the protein CASKEWDTTYEQYV.

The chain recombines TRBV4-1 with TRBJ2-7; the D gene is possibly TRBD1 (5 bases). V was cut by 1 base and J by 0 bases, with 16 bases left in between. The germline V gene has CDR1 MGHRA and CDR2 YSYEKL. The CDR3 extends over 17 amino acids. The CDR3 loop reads CASSQGRQILFSYEQYF. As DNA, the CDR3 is TGCGCCAGCAGCCAAGGGAGACAGATCCTCTTCTCCTACGAGCAGTACTTC.

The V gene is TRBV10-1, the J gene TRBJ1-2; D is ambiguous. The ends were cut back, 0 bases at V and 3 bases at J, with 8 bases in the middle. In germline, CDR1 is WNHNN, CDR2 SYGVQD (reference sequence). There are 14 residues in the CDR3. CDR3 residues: CASSESQDHYGYTF. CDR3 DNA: TGCGCCAGCAGTGAGTCCCAGGATCACTATGGCTACACCTTC.

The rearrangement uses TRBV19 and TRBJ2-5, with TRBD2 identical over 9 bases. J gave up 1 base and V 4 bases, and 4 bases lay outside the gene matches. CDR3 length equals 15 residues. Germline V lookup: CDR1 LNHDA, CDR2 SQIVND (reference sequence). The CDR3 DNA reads TGTGCCAGTAGTAAGGCTAGCGGGGTCCAAGAGACCCAGTACTTC. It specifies CASSKASGVQETQYF.

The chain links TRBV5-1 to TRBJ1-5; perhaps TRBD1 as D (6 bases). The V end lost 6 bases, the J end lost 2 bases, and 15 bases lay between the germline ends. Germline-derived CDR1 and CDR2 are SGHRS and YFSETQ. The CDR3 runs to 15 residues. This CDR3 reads CASKAGTQGNQPQHF. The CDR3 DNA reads TGCGCCAGCAAAGCCGGGACACAAGGCAATCAGCCCCAGCATTTT.

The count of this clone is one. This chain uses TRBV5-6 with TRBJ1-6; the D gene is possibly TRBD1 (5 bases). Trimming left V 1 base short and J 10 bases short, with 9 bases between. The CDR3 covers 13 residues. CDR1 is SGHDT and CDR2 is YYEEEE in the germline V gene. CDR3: CASSLQTVSPLHF. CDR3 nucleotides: TGTGCCAGCAGCTTGCAGACAGTCTCACCCCTCCACTTT.

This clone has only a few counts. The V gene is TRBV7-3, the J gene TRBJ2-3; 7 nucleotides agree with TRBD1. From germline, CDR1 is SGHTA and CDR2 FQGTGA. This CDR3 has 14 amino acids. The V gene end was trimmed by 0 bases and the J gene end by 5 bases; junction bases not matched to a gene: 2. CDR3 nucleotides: TGTGCCAGCAGCTTAACAGGGACAGAAGATACGCAGTATTTT. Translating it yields CASSLTGTEDTQYF.

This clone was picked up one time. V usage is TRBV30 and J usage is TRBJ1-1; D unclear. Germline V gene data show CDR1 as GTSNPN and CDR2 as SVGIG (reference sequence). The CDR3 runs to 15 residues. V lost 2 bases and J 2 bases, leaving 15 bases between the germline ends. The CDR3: CAWSLSYPGNTEAFF. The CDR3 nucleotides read TGTGCCTGGAGTCTTTCCTATCCAGGCAACACTGAAGCTTTCTTT. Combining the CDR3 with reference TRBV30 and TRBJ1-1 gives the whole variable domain SQTIHQWPATLVQPVGSPLSLECTVEGTSNPNLYWYRQAAGRGLQLLFYSVGIGQISSEVPQNLSASRPQDRQFILSSKKLLLSDSGFYLCAWSLSYPGNTEAFFGQGTRLTVV.

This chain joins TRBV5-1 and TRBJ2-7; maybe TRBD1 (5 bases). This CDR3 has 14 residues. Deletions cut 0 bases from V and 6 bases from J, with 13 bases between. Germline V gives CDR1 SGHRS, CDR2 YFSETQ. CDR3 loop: CASSLGQGKGEQYF. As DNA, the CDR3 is TGCGCCAGCAGCTTGGGGCAGGGAAAGGGCGAGCAGTACTTC.

The CDR3 is CASSLPGTGEYYETQYF. In DNA, the CDR3 is TGCGCCAGCAGCTTGCCGGGGACAGGGGAATATTACGAGACCCAGTACTTC. The chain recombines TRBV5-1 with TRBJ2-5; 10 nucleotides match TRBD1. V lost 1 base to trimming and J lost 5 bases; unmatched junction nucleotides: 11. This CDR3 has 17 residues. Germline CDR1 reads SGHRS; CDR2 reads YFSETQ.

The CDR3 DNA is TGTGCCAGCAGTTATAGGAGAAGTGAAGCTTTCTTT. Translating gives CASSYRRSEAFF. This chain links TRBV6-6 with TRBJ1-1; D unresolved. The CDR3 length is 12 residues. Germline V lookup: CDR1 MNHNY, CDR2 SVGAGI (reference sequence). V was pared by 3 bases and J by 7 bases, with 9 bases between.

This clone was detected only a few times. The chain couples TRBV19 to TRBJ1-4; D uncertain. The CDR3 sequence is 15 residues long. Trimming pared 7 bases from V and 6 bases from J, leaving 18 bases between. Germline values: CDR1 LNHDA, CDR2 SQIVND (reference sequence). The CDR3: CASTDTWSGDEKLFF. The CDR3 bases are TGTGCCAGTACTGATACTTGGAGCGGGGATGAAAAACTGTTTTTT.

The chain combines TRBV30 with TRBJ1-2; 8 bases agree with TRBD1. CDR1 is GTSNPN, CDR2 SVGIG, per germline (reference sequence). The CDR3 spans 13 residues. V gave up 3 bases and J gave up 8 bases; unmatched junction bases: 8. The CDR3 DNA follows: TGTGCCTGGAGACCGGGACAGGAAGGGGGCTACACCTTC. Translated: CAWRPGQEGGYTF.

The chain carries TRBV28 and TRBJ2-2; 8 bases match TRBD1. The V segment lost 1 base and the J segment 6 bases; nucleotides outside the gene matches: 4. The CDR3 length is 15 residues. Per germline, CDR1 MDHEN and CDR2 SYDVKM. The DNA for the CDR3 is TGTGCCAGCAGTTTATCAGACAGGGGCCCCGGGGAGCTGTTTTTT. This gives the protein CASSLSDRGPGELFF.

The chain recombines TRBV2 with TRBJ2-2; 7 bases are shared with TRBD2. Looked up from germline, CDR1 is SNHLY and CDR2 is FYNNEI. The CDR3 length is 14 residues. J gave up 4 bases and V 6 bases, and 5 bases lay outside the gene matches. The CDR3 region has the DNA TGTGCCAGCAGAGCCGGGAGGACCACCGGGGAGCTGTTTTTT. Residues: CASRAGRTTGELFF.

The CDR3 is CASSVGQDGTEAFF. The CDR3 DNA reads TGTGCCAGCAGTGTGGGACAGGATGGGACTGAAGCTTTCTTT. The rearrangement uses TRBV2 and TRBJ1-1; 8 bases line up with TRBD1. Germline V gene data show CDR1 as SNHLY and CDR2 as FYNNEI. After removal of 4 bases from V and 5 bases from J, the junction contained 6 bases not matched to a gene. The CDR3 runs to 14 residues.

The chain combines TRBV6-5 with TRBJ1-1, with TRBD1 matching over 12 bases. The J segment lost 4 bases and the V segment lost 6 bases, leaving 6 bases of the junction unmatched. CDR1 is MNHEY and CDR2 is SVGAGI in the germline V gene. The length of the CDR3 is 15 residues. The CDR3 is CASSGTGGAPTEAFF. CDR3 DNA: TGTGCCAGCAGCGGGACAGGGGGCGCGCCCACTGAAGCTTTCTTT.

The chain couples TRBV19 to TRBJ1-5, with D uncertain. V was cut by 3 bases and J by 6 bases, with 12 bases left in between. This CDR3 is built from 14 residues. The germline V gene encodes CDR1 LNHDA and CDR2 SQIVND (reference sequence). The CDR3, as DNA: TGTGCCAGTAGTATGGCGGGAGTTCTTCAGCCCCAGCATTTT. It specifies CASSMAGVLQPQHF.

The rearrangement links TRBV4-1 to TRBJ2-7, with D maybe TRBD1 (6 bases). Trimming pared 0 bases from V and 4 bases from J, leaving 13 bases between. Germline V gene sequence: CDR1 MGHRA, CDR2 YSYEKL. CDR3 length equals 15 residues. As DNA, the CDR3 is TGCGCCAGCAGCCAAGAGTCAGGGGAGTCATACGAGCAGTACTTC. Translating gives CASSQESGESYEQYF.

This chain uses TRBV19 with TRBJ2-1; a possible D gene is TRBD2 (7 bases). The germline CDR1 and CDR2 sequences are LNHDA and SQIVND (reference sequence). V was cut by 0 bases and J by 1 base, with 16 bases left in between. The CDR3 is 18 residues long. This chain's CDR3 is CASSIDRGRAPSYNEQFF. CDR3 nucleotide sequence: TGTGCCAGTAGTATAGATAGGGGGAGGGCCCCTTCCTACAATGAGCAGTTCTTC.

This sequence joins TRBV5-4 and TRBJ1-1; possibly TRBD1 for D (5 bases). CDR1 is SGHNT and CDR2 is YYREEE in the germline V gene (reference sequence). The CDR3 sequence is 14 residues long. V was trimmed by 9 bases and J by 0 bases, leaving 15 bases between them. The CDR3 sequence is CATQGGSMNTEAFF. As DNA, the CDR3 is TGTGCCACCCAGGGAGGGTCGATGAACACTGAAGCTTTCTTT.